Listed below are T cell receptor beta chains from one sample, sequenced in a study of cytomegalovirus exposure and HLA in healthy donors. Assay used: immunoSEQ multiplex PCR; TCRdb lists only in-frame clones, some missing. In the table there are 150,000 or so clones, 65% to 85% of which are singletons. The sequencing sample was made of PBMCs. The receptors shown here come from a woman aged 45-60 years in good health and CMV-seropositive. CDR3s include the opening cysteine and the closing phenylalanine or tryptophan. Fields, in order: clone size, D gene, V gene, J gene, CDR3 DNA, CDR3 protein. D genes are given only for firm matches. Clone size is not always given. Where it is, it says once, few, many or a class for expanded clones.

size: -
D: TRBD2
V: TRBV19
J: TRBJ2-5
DNA: TGTGCCAGTAGTATTAACGGCGGGGGGAAGACCCAGTACTTC
CDR3: CASSINGGGKTQYF

size: -
D: TRBD1
V: TRBV7-9
J: TRBJ1-1
DNA: TGTGCCAGCAGCGAGAGGAGGGGGCTGGGGACTGAAGCTTTCTTT
CDR3: CASSERRGLGTEAFF

size: once
D: -
V: TRBV7-2
J: TRBJ2-5
DNA: TGTGCCAGCAGCACAAGAAGGCCGCTGGCGGGAGAGACCCAGTACTTC
CDR3: CASSTRRPLAGETQYF

size: -
D: TRBD1
V: TRBV30
J: TRBJ1-5
DNA: TGTGCCTGGACGGGACAGGGCAGTCAGCCCCAGCATTTT
CDR3: CAWTGQGSQPQHF

size: -
D: -
V: TRBV9
J: TRBJ1-2
DNA: TGTGCTAGCAGCGAAGGACTTACGAACTATGGCTACACCTTC
CDR3: CASSEGLTNYGYTF

size: -
D: -
V: TRBV2
J: TRBJ1-2
DNA: TGTGCCAGCAGAGCTATTTATGGCTACACCTTC
CDR3: CASRAIYGYTF

size: -
D: -
V: TRBV6-1
J: TRBJ2-7
DNA: TGTGCCAGCACCCGGGACTTCCTCTTTGGCGAGCAGTACTTC
CDR3: CASTRDFLFGEQYF

size: -
D: TRBD1
V: TRBV6-1
J: TRBJ1-1
DNA: TGTGCCACTAACTCCCGGACAGGTAAAAACACTGAAGCTTTCTTT
CDR3: CATNSRTGKNTEAFF

size: -
D: -
V: TRBV19
J: TRBJ2-2
DNA: TGTGCCAGTCTAGCGACCGGGGAGCTGTTTTTT
CDR3: CASLATGELFF

size: -
D: -
V: TRBV5-1
J: TRBJ1-2
DNA: TGCGCCAGCAGCTTGGACGAGACAGCCTATGGCTACACCTTC
CDR3: CASSLDETAYGYTF

size: once
D: -
V: TRBV9
J: TRBJ2-5
DNA: TGTGCCAGCAGCCTCCCCCAAGAGACCCAGTACTTC
CDR3: CASSLPQETQYF

size: -
D: -
V: TRBV7-8
J: TRBJ2-5
DNA: TGTGCCAGCAGCTTAAATCAGGGGGAGACCCAGTACTTC
CDR3: CASSLNQGETQYF

size: few
D: TRBD1
V: TRBV9
J: TRBJ1-4
DNA: TGTGCCAGCAGTGCTGGACAGGGGACAACTAATGAAAAACTGTTTTTT
CDR3: CASSAGQGTTNEKLFF

size: -
D: TRBD1
V: TRBV7-2
J: TRBJ2-7
DNA: TGTGCCAGCAGCTGGACAGGAACGTTTTCCTACGAGCAGTACTTC
CDR3: CASSWTGTFSYEQYF

size: -
D: -
V: TRBV5-1
J: TRBJ2-7
DNA: TGCGCCAGCAGCTTGGGGGTGGGCCGGAGGTACGAGCAGTACTTC
CDR3: CASSLGVGRRYEQYF

size: -
D: TRBD1
V: TRBV5-1
J: TRBJ2-7
DNA: TGCGCCAGCAGCTGGCAACTGGGACAGGGAGGCGACGAGCAGTACTTC
CDR3: CASSWQLGQGGDEQYF

size: -
D: -
V: TRBV7-9
J: TRBJ1-1
DNA: TGTGCCAGCAGCTTCGGAGGGAACACTGAAGCTTTCTTT
CDR3: CASSFGGNTEAFF

size: -
D: -
V: TRBV2
J: TRBJ1-5
DNA: TGTGCCAGTAGAAAAGACAGTCATAGCAATCAGCCCCAGCATTTT
CDR3: CASRKDSHSNQPQHF

size: -
D: -
V: TRBV5-1
J: TRBJ1-2
DNA: TGCGCCAGCAGCATGGACGGTGACTATGGCTACACCTTC
CDR3: CASSMDGDYGYTF

size: few
D: -
V: TRBV27
J: TRBJ2-2
DNA: TGTGCCAGCAGTCCCCTCCTGAACACCGGGGAGCTGTTTTTT
CDR3: CASSPLLNTGELFF

size: -
D: TRBD1
V: TRBV5-4
J: TRBJ2-7
DNA: TGTGCCAGCAGCTCGAGACAGGGGAGTGGTGACTACGAGCAGTACTTC
CDR3: CASSSRQGSGDYEQYF

size: once
D: TRBD1
V: TRBV7-2
J: TRBJ1-5
DNA: TGTGCCAGCAGCAGTACAGGGGGCCGAAATCAGCCCCAGCATTTT
CDR3: CASSSTGGRNQPQHF

size: -
D: -
V: TRBV30
J: TRBJ1-1
DNA: TGTGCCTGTAAACAGGTCATGAACACTGAAGCTTTCTTT
CDR3: CACKQVMNTEAFF

size: once
D: -
V: TRBV7-9
J: TRBJ2-5
DNA: TGTGCCAGCAGCAACGACCTAGGTTGGAAGACCCAGTACTTC
CDR3: CASSNDLGWKTQYF

size: -
D: TRBD1
V: TRBV11-2
J: TRBJ1-1
DNA: TGTGCCAGCAGCTTAGACAGGGGGCCAGCTTTCTTT
CDR3: CASSLDRGPAFF

size: -
D: TRBD1
V: TRBV6-5
J: TRBJ1-2
DNA: TGTGCCAGCAGCCGGGACAGGGATAATGGCTACACCTTC
CDR3: CASSRDRDNGYTF

size: -
D: TRBD1
V: TRBV2
J: TRBJ1-4
DNA: TGTGCCAGCAGTGCGACAGGGTCGGAGGGGGAAAAACTGTTTTTT
CDR3: CASSATGSEGEKLFF

size: -
D: TRBD1
V: TRBV19
J: TRBJ1-2
DNA: TGTGCCAGTAGTAGTGGGGACAGGGACTATGGCTACACCTTC
CDR3: CASSSGDRDYGYTF

size: -
D: -
V: TRBV29-1
J: TRBJ1-1
DNA: TGCAGCGTTGAATCGCCGGGGAACACTGAAGCTTTCTTT
CDR3: CSVESPGNTEAFF

size: once
D: TRBD1
V: TRBV11-3
J: TRBJ2-7
DNA: TGTGCCAGCAGCTTGGGGGACAGGGGGACGACGGACGAGCAGTACTTC
CDR3: CASSLGDRGTTDEQYF

size: few
D: -
V: TRBV10-1
J: TRBJ1-3
DNA: TGCGCCAGCAGTGATGACTTCTCTGGAAACACCATATATTTT
CDR3: CASSDDFSGNTIYF

size: -
D: -
V: TRBV6-5
J: TRBJ1-3
DNA: TGTGCCAGCAGATCGGGTCTTTCTGGAAACACCATATATTTT
CDR3: CASRSGLSGNTIYF

size: -
D: TRBD2
V: TRBV28
J: TRBJ2-2
DNA: TGTGCCAGCAGTTTAGCGGGAGCCGGCGCCGGGGAGCTGTTTTTT
CDR3: CASSLAGAGAGELFF

size: -
D: TRBD1
V: TRBV5-1
J: TRBJ2-7
DNA: TGCGCCAGCAGCTTTCCATCGGACAGGGGGGGCTTATACGAGCAGTACTTC
CDR3: CASSFPSDRGGLYEQYF

size: -
D: -
V: TRBV28
J: TRBJ2-5
DNA: TGTGCCAGCAGTTCCCCCCGGGGGACTGTCGTGGCCCAGTACTTC
CDR3: CASSSPRGTVVAQYF

size: -
D: -
V: TRBV6-1
J: TRBJ1-3
DNA: TGTGCCAGCGGACACCTCTCTGGAAACACCATATATTTT
CDR3: CASGHLSGNTIYF

size: -
D: -
V: TRBV19
J: TRBJ2-7
DNA: TGTGCCAGTAGTATAAACGCCGAGCGCGAGCAGTACTTC
CDR3: CASSINAEREQYF

size: -
D: -
V: TRBV9
J: TRBJ2-2
DNA: TGTGCCAGCAGCGCAAACATGGCCGGGGACACCGGGGAGCTGTTTTTT
CDR3: CASSANMAGDTGELFF

size: -
D: -
V: TRBV19
J: TRBJ1-3
DNA: TGTGCCAGTAGTATGGGGGCTGATGCAAGCTCTGGAAACACCATATATTTT
CDR3: CASSMGADASSGNTIYF

size: -
D: -
V: TRBV28
J: TRBJ2-5
DNA: TGTGCCAGCAGTTCCCCAGGGCAAGAGACCCAGTACTTC
CDR3: CASSSPGQETQYF

size: -
D: -
V: TRBV6-4
J: TRBJ1-2
DNA: TGTGCCAGCAGTGACTCTCGAGTCAGGGGAAGGGATAACTATGGCTACACCTTC
CDR3: CASSDSRVRGRDNYGYTF

size: -
D: -
V: TRBV2
J: TRBJ1-5
DNA: TGTGCCAGCAGTGAAAGGGGTCGGCAACTCGCCAATCAGCCCCAGCATTTT
CDR3: CASSERGRQLANQPQHF

size: -
D: TRBD2
V: TRBV5-1
J: TRBJ2-2
DNA: TGCGCCAGCAGCTTGGGACTAGCGGGAGGTTACACCGGGGAGCTGTTTTTT
CDR3: CASSLGLAGGYTGELFF

size: -
D: -
V: TRBV19
J: TRBJ1-1
DNA: TGTGCCAGTAGTATACAGGGGAAGAACACTGAAGCTTTCTTT
CDR3: CASSIQGKNTEAFF

size: -
D: TRBD1
V: TRBV7-9
J: TRBJ2-1
DNA: TGTGCCAGCAGCTTAGTTCAGGGGGTCGATGAGCAGTTCTTC
CDR3: CASSLVQGVDEQFF

size: -
D: TRBD2
V: TRBV7-2
J: TRBJ2-1
DNA: TGTGCCAGCAGCTTAGGGACACCGGGACTAGCAACCAATGAGCAGTTCTTC
CDR3: CASSLGTPGLATNEQFF

size: -
D: -
V: TRBV28
J: TRBJ2-7
DNA: TGTGCCAGCAGTCCCTATAACTACGAGCAGTACTTC
CDR3: CASSPYNYEQYF

size: -
D: -
V: TRBV19
J: TRBJ1-3
DNA: TGTGCCAGTAGTATCGGGGAGGGGAACACCATATATTTT
CDR3: CASSIGEGNTIYF

size: -
D: -
V: TRBV19
J: TRBJ1-1
DNA: TGTGCCAGTAGTAAATCCACAGGTATTGGTGAAGCTTTCTTT
CDR3: CASSKSTGIGEAFF

size: -
D: TRBD1
V: TRBV5-1
J: TRBJ1-1
DNA: TGCGCCAGCAGCTCAGAACAGGGGCCGTCTTTCTTT
CDR3: CASSSEQGPSFF

size: -
D: TRBD1
V: TRBV10-3
J: TRBJ2-7
DNA: TGTGCCATCAGTGACTCCGGGACAGGGACCTACGAGCAGTACTTC
CDR3: CAISDSGTGTYEQYF

size: -
D: TRBD2
V: TRBV4-2
J: TRBJ2-3
DNA: TGTGCCAGCAGCCGGAGTAGCGGGGCACGCACAGATACGCAGTATTTT
CDR3: CASSRSSGARTDTQYF